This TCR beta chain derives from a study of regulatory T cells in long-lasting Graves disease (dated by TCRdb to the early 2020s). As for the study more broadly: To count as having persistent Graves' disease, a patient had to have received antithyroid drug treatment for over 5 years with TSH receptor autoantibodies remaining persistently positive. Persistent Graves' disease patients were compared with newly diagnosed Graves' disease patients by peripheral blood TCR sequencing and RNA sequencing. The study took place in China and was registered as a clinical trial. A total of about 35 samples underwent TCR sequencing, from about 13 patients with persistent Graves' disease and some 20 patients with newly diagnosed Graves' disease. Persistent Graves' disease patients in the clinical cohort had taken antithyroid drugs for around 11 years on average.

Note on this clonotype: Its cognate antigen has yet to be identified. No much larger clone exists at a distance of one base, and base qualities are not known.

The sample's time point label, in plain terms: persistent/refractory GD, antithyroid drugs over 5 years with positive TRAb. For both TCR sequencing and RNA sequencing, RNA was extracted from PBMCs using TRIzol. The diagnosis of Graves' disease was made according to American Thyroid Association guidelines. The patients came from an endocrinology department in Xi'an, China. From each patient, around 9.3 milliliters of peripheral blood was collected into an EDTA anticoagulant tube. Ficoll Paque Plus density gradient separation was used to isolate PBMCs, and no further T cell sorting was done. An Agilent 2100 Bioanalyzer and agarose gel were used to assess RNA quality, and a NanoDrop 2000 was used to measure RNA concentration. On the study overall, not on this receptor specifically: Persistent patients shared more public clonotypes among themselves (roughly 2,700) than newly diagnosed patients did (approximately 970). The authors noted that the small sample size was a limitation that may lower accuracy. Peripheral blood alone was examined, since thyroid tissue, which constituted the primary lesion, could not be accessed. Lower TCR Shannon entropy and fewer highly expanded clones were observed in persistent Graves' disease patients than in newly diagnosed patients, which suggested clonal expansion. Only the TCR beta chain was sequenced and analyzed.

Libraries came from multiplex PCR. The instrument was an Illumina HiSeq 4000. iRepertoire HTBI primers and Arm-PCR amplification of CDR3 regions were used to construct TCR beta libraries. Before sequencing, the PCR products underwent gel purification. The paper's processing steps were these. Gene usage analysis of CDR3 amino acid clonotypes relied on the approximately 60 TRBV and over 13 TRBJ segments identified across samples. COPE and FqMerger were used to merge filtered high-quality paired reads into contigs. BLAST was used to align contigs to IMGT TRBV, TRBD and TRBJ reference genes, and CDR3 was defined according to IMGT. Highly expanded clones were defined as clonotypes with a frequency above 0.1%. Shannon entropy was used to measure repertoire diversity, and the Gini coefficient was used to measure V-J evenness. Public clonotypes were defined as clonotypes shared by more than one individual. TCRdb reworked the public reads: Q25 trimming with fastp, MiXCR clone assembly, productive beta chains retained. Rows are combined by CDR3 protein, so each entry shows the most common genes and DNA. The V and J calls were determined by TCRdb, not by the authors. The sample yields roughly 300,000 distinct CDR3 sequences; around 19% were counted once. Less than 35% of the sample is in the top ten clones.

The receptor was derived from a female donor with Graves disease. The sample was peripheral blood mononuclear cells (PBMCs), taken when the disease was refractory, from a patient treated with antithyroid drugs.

In nucleotides, the sequence is TGTGCCAGCAGTGGACTAGCCTCCACAGATACGCAGTATTTT. Its amino acids are CASSGLASTDTQYF. The rearranged chain carries TRBV28 and TRBJ2-3, and 8 junction bases match TRBD2. Looking up the germline V gene yields CDR1 MDHEN and CDR2 SYDVKM. Germline trimming amounts to 5 bases on V and 2 bases on J, with 3 as the count of junction bases outside the gene matches. Spanning cysteine to phenylalanine, the CDR3 consists of 14 amino acids. The retained sequence is limited to the CDR3, 42 bases, with the frame set at the first base.